The entry below describes one T cell receptor beta chain. Its antigen remains unknown. These data come from a study of OX40 agonist ivuxolimab in advanced cancers. About the study: The patients' treatment was ivuxolimab, an agonistic anti-OX40 (CD134) antibody. Past anti-PD-1, anti-PD-L1 or anti-CTLA-4 therapy was accepted, and 35% to 45% had received some. Study outcomes and limitations: No determination was made of the antigen specificity of the expanded peripheral T cells.

Using immunoSEQ multiplex PCR, the repertoire was profiled, and TCRdb retains in-frame clones only, with some absent. The sample includes roughly 71,000 clones, around 73% of them seen just once. The sequence was obtained from an adult with an advanced solid tumor such as melanoma, head and neck, liver or kidney cancer. This material consisted of CD4+ or CD8+ T cells sorted from blood, taken in a trial of the OX40 agonist ivuxolimab.

CDR3 in amino acids: CASSAYLGANEQFF. The DNA of the CDR3 is TGCGCCAGCAGTGCTTATCTGGGGGCGAATGAGCAGTTCTTC. The chain employs TRBV10-1 and TRBJ2-1; maybe TRBD1 (6 bases). The CDR3 loop spans 14 amino acids. Germline CDR1 WNHNN, CDR2 SYGVQD (reference sequence). V was clipped by 4 bases and J by 7 bases, with 14 bases between them.